This note documents a single T cell receptor beta chain sequence. Its recognized antigen is unknown. Base qualities were left out, and no much larger clone turns up one base away. Each collaborating institution followed its own protocols to collect whole blood in K2EDTA tubes. Collaborator samples were shipped for TCRbeta analysis as frozen whole blood, isolated PBMCs, or DNA extracted from either sample type. TCRbeta CDR3 regions were amplified from genomic DNA by means of the immunoSEQ Assay, a bias-controlled multiplex PCR. The study's processing was this. The number of nucleated cells in each sample was estimated from the amplification of reference gene primers within the assay. Sequence reads were collapsed and filtered to measure the absolute abundance of every unique TCRbeta CDR3 rearrangement. For each sample, productive Simpson clonality was calculated as the square root of Simpson's diversity index over productive rearrangements. The table comes from immuneACCESS by way of TCRdb, which keeps in-frame sequences with V and J called. Part of the clones is missing from these tables; in studies checked, under half for an unresolved V gene and the rest for unknown reasons. That table gives V, J and clone size, and the DNA gave D and trimming. This sample has under 200,000 clones in its table, and 70% to 90% of those were observed once. Roughly a fifth of the sample is held by the ten biggest clonotypes.

This specimen comes from a study of blood T cell repertoires in COVID-19 (dated by TCRdb to about 2020). Regarding the complete study: Collaborator samples came from the United States, Italy and Spain and covered acute and convalescent phases of COVID-19. The prospective study material was composed of cDNA or gDNA derived from T cells, B-cell-depleted T cells, or PBMCs. The dataset comprised deeply sampled blood TCRbeta repertoires from subjects exposed to, actively infected with, or recovered from COVID-19. The repertoires were made available in a free public database intended to serve as a resource for research on the immune response to SARS-CoV-2. The samples were drawn from the first 160 participants of the ongoing ImmuneRACE study and from over 950 subjects provided by 6 global collaborators. The sample metadata nearly always contained a de-identified subject ID, COVID-19 status, age in years and sex. Where available, HLA class I and class II types were taken from metadata supplied by the sample provider and were not determined by assay-based typing.

Sequences LGHDT (CDR1) and YNNKEL (CDR2) are obtained from the germline V gene (reference sequence). V gives up 3 bases and J gives up 0 bases, and the segment between their germline ends measures 12 bases. Measured from the cysteine to the phenylalanine, the CDR3 is 16 residues long. Of the read, only the CDR3 DNA is kept; its 48 bases are in frame from base 1. Results the study describes overall, beyond this receptor: The quantity of clinical and demographic metadata differed by source and by participant and was supplied without curation.

This sequence uses TRBV3-1 (or the pseudogene TRBV3-2) and TRBJ1-3, with TRBD1 tentatively as D gene (6 bases match). The TCR originated in a man aged 55 to 70 with active or convalescent COVID-19. The sequenced material came from peripheral blood. The base sequence is TGTGCCAGCAGCCACCTACAGGGACCCTCTGGAAACACCATATATTTT. Its protein product is CASSHLQGPSGNTIYF.